This T cell receptor beta chain was retrieved from a study of shared clonotypes between healthy human individuals. Broader study findings: In having few donors, the study represented limited genetic and exposure-history diversity. When compared with the clonotypes that were shared by all four sorted-subset donors, the non-shared clonotypes turned out to have lower generation probabilities. Sequencing depth was expected to affect clonotype sharing among donors.

With regard to this clone: Its antigen remains unknown.

Naive CD8 cells comprised CD45RO-negative, CCR7-positively selected cells, excluding terminally differentiated effector memory CD45RA+ cells. Data came from immunoSEQ multiplex PCR; TCRdb stores just in-frame clones and leaves some out. The repertoire holds around 600,000 clones, with 85% to 95% as singletons. The origin of this receptor is a woman aged 30 to 39 in good health. Specimen: naive CD8+ T cells sorted from blood.

The CDR3 protein is CASSAELIFRTGPGYTF. The CDR3 DNA reads TGCGCCAGCAGCGCCGAACTCATCTTCAGGACAGGGCCCGGCTACACCTTC. The chain recombines TRBV5-1 with TRBJ1-2; 8 nucleotides match TRBD1. The ends lost 4 bases at V and 8 bases at J; junction bases unmatched: 19. The CDR3 spans 17 residues. The germline CDR1 and CDR2 sequences are SGHRS and YFSETQ.